The 21 T cell receptor beta chains below all came from one sample that was sequenced in a study of response to subunit inactivated influenza vaccine. TCRdb ran MiXCR on the RT-PCR reads and lists one entry per CDR3 protein. The profile shows 630,000 or so distinct CDR3 sequences, 15% to 19% of them singletons. The sample here was PBMCs from blood, taken about 13 days after vaccination. Receptor source: a man aged 45-65 years who received an inactivated influenza vaccine.

The V call is TRBV12-3 or TRBV12-4, the J call TRBJ1-1, with 8 bases fitting TRBD1. The trim removed 0 bases at V and 5 bases at J, leaving 2 bases unmatched. The CDR3 runs to 14 residues. The CDR3 bases are TGTGCCAGCAGTTTAGCGGACAGGGTTACTGAAGCTTTCTTT. The encoded protein is CASSLADRVTEAFF.

CDR3 coding DNA: TGTGCCAGCAGGGGAGCGGGAACGGGCACCGGGGAGCTGTTTTTT. Translated, it gives CASRGAGTGTGELFF. The chain carries TRBV12-3 or TRBV12-4 and TRBJ2-2; 7 bases align to TRBD2. The CDR3 consists of 15 residues. The V segment lost 6 bases and the J segment 4 bases; nucleotides outside the gene matches: 8.

CDR3 sequence: CASSPVGSGGLGELFF. The CDR3 DNA is TGCGCCAGCAGCCCCGTGGGTAGCGGGGGGCTCGGGGAGCTGTTTTTT. V is TRBV4-3 and J is TRBJ2-2, with 10 bases lining up with TRBD2. This CDR3 has 16 residues. Germline-derived CDR1 and CDR2 are LGHNA and YSLEER. The V segment lost 4 bases and the J segment 7 bases; nucleotides outside the gene matches: 9.

This clonotype turned up a few times. This sequence joins TRBV2 and TRBJ1-2; 12 bases align to TRBD1. CDR3 length: 13 amino acids. V trimming: 6 bases; J trimming: 10 bases; junction bases outside the gene matches: 6. Germline CDR1 and CDR2: SNHLY and FYNNEI. The CDR3 protein is CASSAGTGGVYTF. DNA of the CDR3: TGTGCCAGCAGCGCCGGGACAGGGGGCGTCTACACCTTC.

The sample holds a few counts of this clonotype. The chain joins TRBV5-6 to TRBJ1-1; possibly TRBD1 for D (6 bases). Trimming removed 2 bases at V and 4 bases at J, with 9 bases between. Germline V gene sequence: CDR1 SGHDT, CDR2 YYEEEE. The CDR3 extends over 13 amino acids. The CDR3 is CASSLRGFTEAFF. The CDR3 bases are TGTGCCAGCAGCTTAAGGGGGTTCACTGAAGCTTTCTTT.

This clonotype was found many times. The chain couples TRBV29-1 to TRBJ2-5; 9 nucleotides align to TRBD2. The CDR3 extends over 15 amino acids. V shed 2 bases and J 2 bases; nucleotides not matched to a gene: 6. Germline CDR1 is SQVTM and CDR2 is ANQGSEA. CDR3 in DNA: TGCAGCGTTGAATCTAGCGGGGATGCACAAGAGACCCAGTACTTC. Residues: CSVESSGDAQETQYF. Full variable domain (rest looked up from reference TRBV29-1 and TRBJ2-5): SAVISQKPSRDICQRGTSLTIQCQVDSQVTMMFWYRQQPGQSLTLIATANQGSEATYESGFVIDKFPISRPNLTFSTLTVSNMSPEDSSIYLCSVESSGDAQETQYFGPGTRLLVL.

The chain is built from TRBV12-3 or TRBV12-4 and TRBJ2-5; 8 bases are shared with TRBD2. The ends lost 2 bases at V and 1 base at J; junction bases unmatched: 3. CDR3 length: 15 residues. The CDR3 is CASSLLAGLQETQYF. Written as DNA, the CDR3 is TGTGCCAGCAGTTTACTAGCGGGCCTCCAAGAGACCCAGTACTTC.

This chain joins TRBV9 and TRBJ2-2, with TRBD2 identical over 9 bases. V shed 1 base, J shed 6 bases, and the junction held 7 bases outside the gene matches. This CDR3 contains 16 residues. Germline CDR1 and CDR2: SGDLS and YYNGEE. The CDR3 protein is CASSVRGGANAGELFF. The DNA of the CDR3 is TGTGCCAGCAGCGTACGCGGGGGGGCTAATGCCGGGGAGCTGTTTTTT.

The CDR3 region is CASSSGLAGPEQFF. CDR3 nucleotide sequence: TGTGCCAGCAGCTCGGGGCTAGCGGGGCCGGAGCAGTTCTTC. V usage is TRBV13 and J usage is TRBJ2-1; 9 nucleotides align to TRBD2. Germline V CDR1 and CDR2: PRHDT, FYEKMQ (reference sequence). V lost 4 bases to trimming and J lost 10 bases; unmatched junction nucleotides: 8. The CDR3 has 14 amino acids.

This clonotype turned up a few times. This rearrangement joins TRBV5-1 to TRBJ2-1, with D tentatively TRBD2 (5 bases). CDR3 length: 16 residues. The germline V gene has CDR1 SGHRS and CDR2 YFSETQ. V was shortened by 2 bases and J by 0 bases, with 12 bases between the two germline ends. CDR3 nucleotide sequence: TGCGCCAGCAGCTTTAGGGAGCAGTCCTCCTACAATGAGCAGTTCTTC. Protein product: CASSFREQSSYNEQFF.

This clonotype has only a few counts. The chain uses TRBV6-1 and TRBJ1-1; tentative D call: TRBD1 (5 bases). This CDR3 comprises 15 residues. The V end lost 7 bases, the J end lost 3 bases, and 18 bases lay between the germline ends. CDR1 is MNHNS, CDR2 SASEGT, per germline. CDR3 loop: CASTTTGGADTEAFF. The CDR3 DNA reads as TGTGCCAGCACGACTACCGGAGGGGCGGACACTGAAGCTTTCTTT.

The chain carries TRBV5-1 and TRBJ2-1; 12 nucleotides align to TRBD2. This CDR3 contains 15 residues. Per the germline V gene, CDR1 is SGHRS and CDR2 is YFSETQ. After removal of 2 bases from V and 9 bases from J, the junction contained 6 bases not matched to a gene. Here the CDR3 DNA reads TGCGCCAGCAGCTTTTCTAGCGGGGGGGCCCCTGAGCAGTTCTTC. Its translation is CASSFSSGGAPEQFF.

This clonotype showed up just a few times. The chain uses TRBV20-1 and TRBJ2-7, with a possible D match to TRBD2 (6 bases). The CDR3 consists of 15 residues. Trimming shortened V by 4 bases and J by 2 bases, and 18 bases separated the two germline ends. The V gene's germline CDR1 is DFQATT and CDR2 SNEGSKA (reference sequence). This CDR3 is CSAISGLLSTYEQYF. CDR3 sequence (DNA): TGCAGTGCTATTTCGGGACTTCTAAGCACCTACGAGCAGTACTTC.

The chain uses TRBV10-3 and TRBJ2-1, with 7 bases that match TRBD2. CDR1 and CDR2 (germline): ENHRY, SYGVKD. The junction had 8 bases not matched to a gene; V was cut back by 10 bases and J by 2 bases. The CDR3 contains 14 residues. CDR3 coding DNA: TGTGCCACCGATCCGGGGGGAGCCTACAATGAGCAGTTCTTC. Protein sequence: CATDPGGAYNEQFF.

The rearrangement joins TRBV20-1 to TRBJ2-1; a possible D gene is TRBD1 (6 bases). The ends were cut back, 4 bases at V and 7 bases at J, with 17 bases in the middle. There are 14 residues in the CDR3. CDR1 and CDR2 (germline): DFQATT, SNEGSKA (reference sequence). CDR3: CSANPGTNLNEQFF. Here the CDR3 DNA reads TGCAGTGCTAACCCGGGGACAAACTTAAATGAGCAGTTCTTC.

The CDR3 sequence: CASSLAYGGEQYF. CDR3 coding DNA: TGTGCCAGCAGCTTAGCGTACGGGGGGGAGCAGTACTTC. The rearrangement uses TRBV7-2 and TRBJ2-7; 7 bases fit TRBD2. The CDR3 totals 13 residues. CDR1 and CDR2 (germline): SGHTA, FQGNSA. After removal of 0 bases from V and 7 bases from J, the junction contained 3 bases not matched to a gene. Complete variable domain (other parts from reference TRBV7-2 and TRBJ2-7): GAGVSQSPSNKVTEKGKDVELRCDPISGHTALYWYRQSLGQGLEFLIYFQGNSAPDKSGLPSDRFSAERTGGSVSTLTIQRTQQEDSAVYLCASSLAYGGEQYFGPGTRLTVT.

This chain's CDR3 is CASSMIERVTQPQHF. CDR3 DNA: TGTGCCAGTAGTATGATTGAGCGGGTGACCCAGCCCCAGCATTTT. J is TRBJ1-5 and V is TRBV19; D not certain. V shed 3 bases and J shed 7 bases, with 16 bases lying between them. This CDR3 is 15 amino acids long. Germline V gives CDR1 LNHDA, CDR2 SQIVND (reference sequence).

The chain joins TRBV28 to TRBJ2-7, with 7 bases lining up with TRBD1. CDR3 length equals 14 residues. The germline V gene has CDR1 MDHEN and CDR2 SYDVKM. V was clipped by 3 bases and J by 3 bases; unmatched bases: 5. The CDR3 loop is CASSFWTGVYEQYF. In nucleotides, the CDR3 is TGTGCCAGCAGTTTCTGGACAGGAGTCTACGAGCAGTACTTC.

The chain employs TRBV29-1 and TRBJ2-3; 13 nucleotides align to TRBD2. V shed 1 base, J shed 3 bases, and the junction held 7 bases outside the gene matches. The CDR3 runs to 17 residues. The germline gives CDR1 SQVTM, CDR2 ANQGSEA. This CDR3 is CSVEGEETSGGTDTQYF. Here the CDR3 DNA reads TGCAGCGTTGAAGGGGAGGAGACTAGCGGGGGGACAGATACGCAGTATTTT.

The chain has TRBV5-1 and TRBJ2-3; 13 bases agree with TRBD2. This CDR3 is 15 amino acids long. The germline V gene encodes CDR1 SGHRS and CDR2 YFSETQ. With 2 bases clipped from V and 6 bases from J, the junction kept 3 bases outside the gene matches. The CDR3 loop is CASSFGLAGVDTQYF. The CDR3 DNA sequence: TGCGCCAGCAGCTTCGGACTAGCGGGAGTTGATACGCAGTATTTT.

The chain joins TRBV6-6 to TRBJ2-5; a weak D match, TRBD1 (5 bases). The CDR3 contains 13 residues. Trimming took 4 bases from V and 7 from J, leaving 13 bases between them. The germline V gene encodes CDR1 MNHNY and CDR2 SVGAGI (reference sequence). In DNA form, the CDR3 reads TGTGCCAGCAGTTTTACAGATGGGGCGACCCAGTACTTC. As protein: CASSFTDGATQYF.